A single sample gave rise to the 32 T cell receptor beta chains below, sequenced in a study of T cells after yellow fever vaccination. Each CDR3 protein gets one entry after TCRdb re-called the 5' RACE reads with MiXCR. Here the sample spans 180,000 or so distinct CDR3 sequences, 8% to 13% being singletons. The material sequenced was CD8+ T cells sorted from PBMCs, taken 15 days after the yellow fever booster vaccination. These receptors were obtained from a man aged 18 to 35 who received the YFV17D yellow fever vaccine.

This clonotype was observed many times. This chain uses TRBV4-1 with TRBJ2-7, with D perhaps matching TRBD1 or TRBD2 (5 bases each). V was clipped by 0 bases and J by 2 bases, with 8 bases between them. Germline V gives CDR1 MGHRA, CDR2 YSYEKL. The CDR3 has 14 residues. CDR3 coding DNA: TGCGCCAGCAGCCAAGACAGGGAGCCCTACGAGCAGTACTTC. Translated, it gives CASSQDREPYEQYF.

This clonotype was observed a few times. The chain recombines TRBV21-1 with TRBJ1-1; the table assigns TRBD1, which was not confirmed against the DNA. TRBV21-1 is a listed pseudogene. The CDR3 has 18 residues. The DNA for the CDR3 is TGTGCCAGCAGCTCATGTGTTATTGGGACGGGAAGGAACACTGAAGCTTTCTTT. Amino acids: CASSSCVIGTGRNTEAFF.

J is TRBJ2-7 and V is TRBV7-9, with D tentatively TRBD2 (7 bases). CDR1 and CDR2 (germline): SEHNR, FQNEAQ (reference sequence). V was pared by 5 bases and J by 5 bases, with 22 bases between. CDR3 size: 16 residues. In DNA form, the CDR3 reads TGTGCCAGCAGCGATCACCCGTTTCCGGGGGGCCACGAGCAGTACTTC. Translating it yields CASSDHPFPGGHEQYF.

This chain connects TRBV7-3 to TRBJ2-1, with TRBD2 matching over 7 bases. After removal of 5 bases from V and 3 bases from J, the junction contained 7 bases not matched to a gene. The CDR3 is made up of 15 amino acids. Germline V gives CDR1 SGHTA, CDR2 FQGTGA. CDR3 DNA sequence: TGTGCCAGCAGCCCGTACGGGGGGAACTACAATGAGCAGTTCTTC. Translated: CASSPYGGNYNEQFF.

The rearrangement joins TRBV4-1 to TRBJ2-1; D gene unclear. CDR3 length equals 12 residues. The V end lost 0 bases, the J end lost 7 bases, and 4 bases lay between the germline ends. Per germline, CDR1 MGHRA and CDR2 YSYEKL. The CDR3 sequence: CASSQDLNEQFF. The CDR3 nucleotides read TGCGCCAGCAGCCAAGATCTAAATGAGCAGTTCTTC.

This chain links TRBV30 with TRBJ2-3; a possible D gene is TRBD2 (7 bases). V was cut by 1 base and J by 1 base, with 12 bases left in between. The germline gives CDR1 GTSNPN, CDR2 SVGIG (reference sequence). The CDR3 runs to 15 residues. CDR3 coding DNA: TGTGCCTGGAGTGCAACGGGGGGCCGCACAGATACGCAGTATTTT. It is translated as CAWSATGGRTDTQYF.

This clonotype was found many times. The chain recombines TRBV6-6 with TRBJ1-2; D is uncertain. The CDR3 runs 14 residues. CDR1 and CDR2 from the germline V gene are MNHNY and SVGAGI (reference sequence). Trimming left V 2 bases short and J 5 bases short, with 12 bases between. The CDR3 loop is CASSYGQTKYGYTF. The CDR3 coding sequence is TGTGCCAGCAGTTACGGGCAGACCAAATATGGCTACACCTTC.

The chain carries TRBV10-3 and TRBJ1-1; D gene unclear. V lost 6 bases, J lost 5 bases, and 16 bases lay in between. The CDR3 spans 14 residues. Germline CDR1 is ENHRY and CDR2 is SYGVKD. CDR3 DNA sequence: TGTGCCATCAGCCTTGCGGTCGGAGGGACTGAAGCTTTCTTT. Encoded protein: CAISLAVGGTEAFF.

V usage is TRBV10-3 and J usage is TRBJ2-7; D gene uncertain. Germline values: CDR1 ENHRY, CDR2 SYGVKD. CDR3 length: 14 amino acids. V was pared by 0 bases and J by 0 bases, with 6 bases between. The DNA of the CDR3 is TGTGCCATCAGTGAGTCCGGCAGCTCCTACGAGCAGTACTTC. As protein: CAISESGSSYEQYF.

The chain carries TRBV29-1 and TRBJ2-1; tentative D call: TRBD2 (5 bases). Trimming stripped 2 bases from V and 12 bases from J, with 5 bases between. Germline CDR1 SQVTM, CDR2 ANQGSEA. The CDR3 sequence is 9 residues long. The CDR3 nucleotides read TGCAGCGTTGAACGGGGGCAGTTCTTC. Amino acid sequence: CSVERGQFF.

A few counts support this clonotype. The rearrangement uses TRBV3-1 and TRBJ1-1; TRBD1 is a possible D gene (6 bases). The V end lost 0 bases, the J end lost 4 bases, and 12 bases lay between the germline ends. There are 15 residues in the CDR3. CDR1 is LGHDT and CDR2 is YNNKEL in the germline V gene (reference sequence). The CDR3 protein is CASSQDQGRPTEAFF. CDR3 coding DNA: TGTGCCAGCAGCCAAGATCAGGGGCGGCCCACTGAAGCTTTCTTT. The full variable domain, completed using reference TRBV3-1 and TRBJ1-1, is DTAVSQTPKYLVTQMGNDKSIKCEQNLGHDTMYWYKQDSKKFLKIMFSYNNKELIINETVPNRFSPKSPDKAHLNLHINSLELGDSAVYFCASSQDQGRPTEAFFGQGTRLTVV.

This clonotype was detected a few times. J is TRBJ1-1 and V is TRBV29-1; 7 bases fit TRBD1. The CDR3 is 16 amino acids. J gave up 1 base and V 3 bases, and 11 bases lay outside the gene matches. Germline lookup yields CDR1 SQVTM and CDR2 ANQGSEA. CDR3 coding DNA: TGCAGCGTTGAGGCCGGCAGGGGGACGGGGAACACTGAAGCTTTCTTT. This encodes CSVEAGRGTGNTEAFF.

The chain is built from TRBV7-2 and TRBJ2-1; D is perhaps TRBD1 (5 bases). The CDR3 runs to 15 residues. Germline values: CDR1 SGHTA, CDR2 FQGNSA. V dropped 1 base and J dropped 8 bases, with 15 bases sitting between them. The chain's CDR3 is CASSLDGADGDEQFF. For the CDR3, the DNA is TGTGCCAGCAGCTTAGATGGGGCAGATGGGGATGAGCAGTTCTTC.

The CDR3 nucleotides read TGCACCACACCGGGGGGCTCCACAGATACGCAGTATTTT. It is translated as CTTPGGSTDTQYF. The genes are TRBV20-1 and TRBJ2-3, with a tentative D call TRBD2 (7 bases). The CDR3 consists of 13 residues. Germline CDR1 and CDR2: DFQATT and SNEGSKA (reference sequence).

Only a few counts were recorded for this clonotype. The rearrangement joins TRBV12-3 or TRBV12-4 to TRBJ1-1; D is uncertain. The CDR3 is made up of 11 amino acids. V was cut by 3 bases and J by 7 bases, with 6 bases left in between. This CDR3 is CASSFHLEAFF. CDR3 coding DNA: TGTGCCAGCAGTTTTCACCTTGAAGCTTTCTTT.

The sample holds a few counts of this clonotype. The chain is built from TRBV4-1 and TRBJ2-4; 7 positions agree with TRBD2. This CDR3 is built from 16 residues. Germline V gene data show CDR1 as MGHRA and CDR2 as YSYEKL. The V gene end was trimmed by 1 base and the J gene end by 4 bases; junction bases not matched to a gene: 7. The CDR3 spells CASSQGEGRRKNIQYF. CDR3 DNA sequence: TGCGCCAGCAGCCAAGGGGAGGGGCGGCGGAAAAACATTCAGTACTTC.

This clonotype has more than one count but fewer than ten. V usage is TRBV2 and J usage is TRBJ2-3; 7 bases line up with TRBD2. Germline V gene lookup returns CDR1 SNHLY and CDR2 FYNNEI. With 1 base clipped from V and 2 bases from J, the junction kept 3 bases outside the gene matches. There are 15 residues in the CDR3. The CDR3 loop is CASSEGEGFTDTQYF. The CDR3 DNA sequence: TGTGCCAGCAGTGAAGGGGAGGGGTTCACAGATACGCAGTATTTT.

This clonotype was counted between two and nine times. The chain has TRBV12-3 or TRBV12-4 and TRBJ2-3, with D unresolved. V was clipped by 2 bases and J by 0 bases, with 12 bases between them. This CDR3 is 16 amino acids long. The CDR3 spells CASSLTLHSSTDTQYF. The CDR3 nucleotides are TGTGCCAGCAGTTTAACTCTTCATTCTAGCACAGATACGCAGTATTTT.

The chain is built from TRBV6-2 or TRBV6-3 and TRBJ2-5, with TRBD2 as a possible D gene (5 bases). The CDR3 is 14 amino acids. Deletions cut 7 bases from V and 1 base from J, with 13 bases between. Germline V gene lookup returns CDR1 MNHEY and CDR2 SVGEGT. The CDR3 nucleotides are TGTGCCAGCACTCCCGAGGGTGCCCAAGAGACCCAGTACTTC. The encoded protein is CASTPEGAQETQYF.

The CDR3, as DNA: TGTGCCAGCAGCCCGAGGAGGTCCGAGCAGTACTTC. Protein product: CASSPRRSEQYF. The chain uses TRBV6-2 or TRBV6-3 and TRBJ2-7; perhaps TRBD2 as D (5 bases). The V and J ends lost 6 bases and 6 bases respectively, with 12 bases between them. CDR1 MNHEY and CDR2 SVGEGT come from the germline V gene. This CDR3 comprises 12 residues.

The CDR3 DNA sequence: TGTGCTAGTTCCGGGGGGGCCTATGAGCAGTTCTTC. Amino acid sequence: CASSGGAYEQFF. This sequence joins TRBV12-5 and TRBJ2-1; TRBD2 agrees at 8 bases. The germline V gene has CDR1 LGHNT and CDR2 FRNRAP. The V segment lost 8 bases and the J segment 8 bases; nucleotides outside the gene matches: 5. This CDR3 contains 12 residues. The variable domain in full, with the rest retrieved from reference TRBV12-5 and TRBJ2-1, is DARVTQTPRHKVTEMGQEVTMRCQPILGHNTVFWYRQTMMQGLELLAYFRNRAPLDDSGMPKDRFSAEMPDATLATLKIQPSEPRDSAVYFCASSGGAYEQFFGPGTRLTVL.

The chain carries TRBV5-5 and TRBJ1-2, with 7 bases matching TRBD1. V was pared by 2 bases and J by 1 base, with 5 bases of the junction left unmatched. Germline assignment: CDR1 SGHKS and CDR2 YYEKEE (reference sequence). The CDR3 consists of 15 residues. DNA for the CDR3: TGTGCCAGCAGCTTAACAGGGGTAGATAACTATGGCTACACCTTC. Translated, it gives CASSLTGVDNYGYTF.

The table lists this clonotype with a few counts. The V gene is TRBV19, the J gene TRBJ1-5; D ambiguous. Trimming left V 3 bases short and J 3 bases short, with 12 bases between. CDR3 size: 15 residues. The V gene's germline CDR1 is LNHDA and CDR2 SQIVND (reference sequence). Here the CDR3 reads CASSIGYGFNQPQHF. The CDR3 coding sequence is TGTGCCAGTAGTATTGGATACGGCTTCAATCAGCCCCAGCATTTT.

The V call is TRBV7-9, the J call TRBJ1-1, with D perhaps matching TRBD1 (5 bases). Germline CDR1 reads SEHNR; CDR2 reads FQNEAQ (reference sequence). The CDR3 runs to 15 residues. Deletions cut 4 bases from V and 1 base from J, with 13 bases between. The CDR3 reads CASSSAGTGNTEAFF. Here the CDR3 DNA reads TGTGCCAGCAGCTCGGCTGGGACGGGGAACACTGAAGCTTTCTTT.

This clonotype was found a few times. The chain carries TRBV11-2 and TRBJ1-1; D is unresolved. The CDR3 runs to 15 residues. V was trimmed by 5 bases and J by 0 bases, leaving 13 bases between them. Germline CDR1 SGHAT, CDR2 FQNNGV. CDR3 protein: CASSPWPTLNTEAFF. CDR3 nucleotides: TGTGCCAGCAGCCCCTGGCCAACCTTGAACACTGAAGCTTTCTTT.

The genes are TRBV7-7 and TRBJ2-1; D unresolved. With 4 bases removed from V and 5 bases from J, the gap between germline ends came to 6 bases. CDR1 and CDR2 from the germline V gene are SSHAT and FNYEAQ (reference sequence). This CDR3 has 12 amino acids. The CDR3 spells CASSSGHNEQFF. CDR3 nucleotides: TGTGCCAGCAGCTCAGGCCACAATGAGCAGTTCTTC. The entire variable domain, with the rest obtained from reference TRBV7-7 and TRBJ2-1, is as follows: GAGVSQSPRYKVTKRGQDVTLRCDPISSHATLYWYQQALGQGPEFLTYFNYEAQPDKSGLPSDRFSAERPEGSISTLTIQRTEQRDSAMYRCASSSGHNEQFFGPGTRLTVL.

This clonotype was counted between two and nine times. V usage is TRBV4-2 and J usage is TRBJ2-1; D assignment may be TRBD1 or TRBD2 (5 bases each). There are 12 residues in the CDR3. The germline gives CDR1 LGHNA, CDR2 YNFKEQ. Trimming removed 3 bases at V and 8 bases at J, with 8 bases between. The CDR3 loop is CASSHLGDEQFF. In DNA form, the CDR3 reads TGTGCCAGCAGCCATCTGGGGGATGAGCAGTTCTTC.

V is TRBV5-1 and J is TRBJ1-2; a weak D match, TRBD1 (5 bases). Looked up from germline, CDR1 is SGHRS and CDR2 is YFSETQ. The CDR3 sequence is 14 residues long. V was clipped by 0 bases and J by 7 bases, with 13 bases between them. Here the CDR3 DNA reads TGCGCCAGCAGCTTGGAAGCGCGGGGCGTTGGCTACACCTTC. Encoded protein: CASSLEARGVGYTF.

This clonotype showed up just a few times. The rearrangement joins TRBV18 to TRBJ2-7; TRBD1 agrees at 8 bases. The CDR3 length is 16 residues. The germline gives CDR1 KGHSH, CDR2 LQKENI. The junction had 7 bases not matched to a gene; V was cut back by 0 bases and J by 3 bases. CDR3 sequence (DNA): TGTGCCAGCTCACCACCTCCGGACAGGGATTTCTACGAGCAGTACTTC. This gives the protein CASSPPPDRDFYEQYF.

V gene TRBV11-2 combines with J gene TRBJ1-1; D is perhaps TRBD1 (5 bases). Trimming cost V 2 bases and J 11 bases, with 9 bases left between them. This CDR3 is built from 11 residues. Germline CDR1 reads SGHAT; CDR2 reads FQNNGV. CDR3 sequence: CASSLQGWAFF. The CDR3 region has the DNA TGTGCCAGCAGCTTACAGGGTTGGGCTTTCTTT. Combining the CDR3 with reference TRBV11-2 and TRBJ1-1 gives the whole variable domain EAGVAQSPRYKIIEKRQSVAFWCNPISGHATLYWYQQILGQGPKLLIQFQNNGVVDDSQLPKDRFSAERLKGVDSTLKIQPAKLEDSAVYLCASSLQGWAFFGQGTRLTVV.

This chain uses TRBV12-5 with TRBJ1-1; 7 bases match TRBD1. The CDR3 is 12 amino acids. Per germline, CDR1 LGHNT and CDR2 FRNRAP. J gave up 6 bases and V 4 bases, and 2 bases lay outside the gene matches. The CDR3, as DNA: TGTGCTAGTGGTTGGGGGACAGCTGAAGCTTTCTTT. Translation: CASGWGTAEAFF.

At least ten counts were recorded for this clonotype. The genes are TRBV11-2 and TRBJ2-3, with D possibly being TRBD2 (5 bases). V was cut by 5 bases and J by 2 bases, with 17 bases left in between. The CDR3 is 16 amino acids. Germline V CDR1 and CDR2: SGHAT, FQNNGV. In nucleotides, the CDR3 is TGTGCCAGCAGCCCCCTCCCCGGGGAAAACACAGATACGCAGTATTTT. It codes for CASSPLPGENTDTQYF. Full variable domain (rest looked up from reference TRBV11-2 and TRBJ2-3): EAGVAQSPRYKIIEKRQSVAFWCNPISGHATLYWYQQILGQGPKLLIQFQNNGVVDDSQLPKDRFSAERLKGVDSTLKIQPAKLEDSAVYLCASSPLPGENTDTQYFGPGTRLTVL.